These 27 T cell receptor beta chains share one sample of origin, sequenced in a study of blood T cells in healthy people across ages (dated by TCRdb to about 2015). Library creation used 5' RACE. Sequencer: Illumina HiSeq 2500. A second about 7 to 12 cycle PCR used a sample-barcoded 5' primer and a J-beta primer mix. The raw public data were reprocessed by TCRdb itself: fastp quality trimming at Q25, MiXCR clonotype calling, in-frame beta chains only. Every CDR3 protein is listed once, alongside the most common genes and DNA of its rows. This sample lists more than 800,000 distinct CDR3 sequences; 25% to 30% were detected once. The top ten constitute approximately 15% of the sample. The sequenced sample consisted of blood. The source of these receptors is a woman over 75 in good health.

This clonotype showed up just a few times. This could be a read error, since a much larger clone is one nucleotide away. This rearrangement joins TRBV7-6 to TRBJ2-7; 8 bases line up with TRBD2. The CDR3 spans 16 residues. Germline assignment: CDR1 SGHVS and CDR2 FNYEAQ. J gave up 7 bases and V 1 base, and 12 bases lay outside the gene matches. The CDR3 bases are TGTGCCAGCAGCTTAGGTGGTCGGGGGGGATCCAATGAGCAGTACTTC. As protein: CASSLGGRGGSNEQYF.

This clonotype came up many times. The J gene is TRBJ2-1, the V gene TRBV20-1; D remains unclear. In germline, CDR1 is DFQATT, CDR2 SNEGSKA (reference sequence). The CDR3 contains 11 residues. V was trimmed by 4 bases and J by 9 bases, leaving 10 bases between them. The CDR3 loop reads CSATTKGEQFF. The CDR3 DNA reads TGCAGTGCTACCACAAAGGGTGAGCAGTTCTTC.

This clonotype was picked up many times. The chain links TRBV2 to TRBJ1-2; 9 nucleotides line up with TRBD1. The J segment lost 4 bases and the V segment lost 4 bases, leaving 7 bases of the junction unmatched. Germline CDR1 is SNHLY and CDR2 is FYNNEI. This CDR3 region has 15 residues. CDR3 protein: CASSATGTGSYGYTF. CDR3 nucleotides: TGTGCCAGCAGTGCCACCGGGACAGGGTCCTATGGCTACACCTTC.

This clonotype has a handful of counts. DNA for the CDR3: TGTGCCAGCAGTGGAGGACGGTCGTATAATTCACCCCTCCACTTT. Translated, it gives CASSGGRSYNSPLHF. The genes are TRBV25-1 and TRBJ1-6; no reliable D call. CDR1 is MGHDK and CDR2 is SYGVNS in the germline V gene. Trimming took off 4 bases at V and 4 bases at J, with 11 bases between the two ends. This CDR3 spans 15 amino acids.

V gene TRBV3-1 combines with J gene TRBJ1-2, with a tentative D call TRBD1 (5 bases). Germline-derived CDR1 and CDR2 are LGHDT and YNNKEL (reference sequence). CDR3 length: 13 amino acids. V was clipped by 0 bases and J by 11 bases, with 13 bases between them. This CDR3 is CASSQELAGTYTF. As DNA, the CDR3 is TGTGCCAGCAGCCAAGAACTTGCAGGGACGTACACCTTC.

The sample holds many counts of this clonotype. The CDR3 protein is CASSLTGLNEKLFF. For the CDR3, the DNA is TGTGCCAGCAGCTTGACAGGGCTTAATGAAAAACTGTTTTTT. V usage is TRBV7-2 and J usage is TRBJ1-4; 7 nucleotides agree with TRBD1. Trimming cost V 3 bases and J 4 bases; bases outside gene matches: 2. The V gene's germline CDR1 is SGHTA and CDR2 FQGNSA. The CDR3 extends over 14 amino acids.

This clonotype has a handful of counts. A read error may produce the germline difference seen at one junction end. The J gene is TRBJ1-5, the V gene TRBV5-5, with TRBD1 as a possible D gene (5 bases). This CDR3 is 13 amino acids long. Per germline, CDR1 SGHKS and CDR2 YYEKEE (reference sequence). This CDR3 reads CACSLGGNQPQHF. CDR3 nucleotide sequence: TGTGCCTGCAGCTTGGGGGGTAATCAGCCCCAGCATTTT. The variable domain in full, completed from reference TRBV5-5 and TRBJ1-5, reads DAGVTQSPTHLIKTRGQQVTLRCSPISGHKSVSWYQQVLGQGPQFIFQYYEKEERGRGNFPDRFSARQFPNYSSELNVNALLLGDSALYLCACSLGGNQPQHFGDGTRLSIL.

This clonotype came up once. This chain joins TRBV20-1 and TRBJ1-2; 7 bases line up with TRBD1. Trimming cost V 6 bases and J 8 bases; bases outside gene matches: 12. The CDR3 extends over 13 amino acids. Germline V gene data show CDR1 as DFQATT and CDR2 as SNEGSKA (reference sequence). This chain's CDR3 is CSASTRDRGGYTF. The CDR3 DNA follows: TGCAGTGCGTCGACCCGGGACAGAGGGGGCTACACCTTC.

This clonotype has just a few counts. The genes are TRBV7-2 and TRBJ2-2; TRBD1 might be the D (7 bases). In germline, CDR1 is SGHTA, CDR2 FQGNSA. The CDR3 runs to 19 residues. V was cut by 1 base and J by 4 bases, with 22 bases left in between. The CDR3 is CASSLVTLRRGRVTGELFF. The DNA for the CDR3 is TGTGCCAGCAGCTTAGTAACCCTGAGGAGGGGGCGGGTCACCGGGGAGCTGTTTTTT. Full variable domain (remainder filled in from reference TRBV7-2 and TRBJ2-2): GAGVSQSPSNKVTEKGKDVELRCDPISGHTALYWYRQSLGQGLEFLIYFQGNSAPDKSGLPSDRFSAERTGGSVSTLTIQRTQQEDSAVYLCASSLVTLRRGRVTGELFFGEGSRLTVL.

This clonotype was seen a few times. A much bigger clone sits one base away, suggesting this may be a read error. V usage is TRBV3-1 and J usage is TRBJ2-3; 8 bases map to TRBD1. CDR1 and CDR2 (germline): LGHDT, YNNKEL (reference sequence). The V segment lost 6 bases and the J segment 5 bases; nucleotides outside the gene matches: 13. The CDR3 is 16 amino acids. The CDR3 nucleotides are TGTGCCAGCAGTCCACAATTTTCTACAGGGGGAGATACGCAGTATTTT. Its translation is CASSPQFSTGGDTQYF.

In this sample, this clonotype turned up many times. The chain couples TRBV24-1 to TRBJ2-5; D may be TRBD2 (6 bases). Germline V gene data show CDR1 as KGHDR and CDR2 as SFDVKD. There are 15 residues in the CDR3. V dropped 1 base and J dropped 1 base, with 9 bases sitting between them. CDR3 region: CATSDFTGGQETQYF. The CDR3 coding sequence is TGTGCCACCAGTGATTTTACCGGGGGCCAAGAGACCCAGTACTTC.

The sample holds one count of this clonotype. V usage is TRBV4-1 and J usage is TRBJ2-7; 7 bases match TRBD1. Losses at the gene ends were 1 base for V and 2 bases for J; bases not matched to a gene: 5. Germline assignment: CDR1 MGHRA and CDR2 YSYEKL. The CDR3 totals 15 residues. The CDR3 here is CASSQVTGSPYEQYF. DNA for the CDR3: TGCGCCAGCAGCCAAGTGACAGGGAGCCCCTACGAGCAGTACTTC.

Concerning this clonotype: One base away lies a much larger clone, so this may be a sequencing read error. The gene calls are TRBV6-2 or TRBV6-3 and TRBJ2-1; 10 bases fit TRBD1. This CDR3 is built from 16 residues. Germline CDR1 is MNHEY and CDR2 is SVGEGT. The CDR3 loop is CAGSRFRDRGYNEQFF. The DNA of the CDR3 is TGTGCCGGCAGTCGTTTCCGGGACAGGGGCTACAATGAGCAGTTCTTC.

This clonotype was seen many times. Here the CDR3 reads CASSLGHHSGANVLTF. As DNA, the CDR3 is TGTGCCAGCAGCTTGGGACACCACTCTGGGGCCAACGTCCTGACTTTC. The chain employs TRBV7-2 and TRBJ2-6; possibly TRBD1 for D (6 bases). With 3 bases removed from V and 0 bases from J, the gap between germline ends came to 9 bases. This CDR3 has 16 amino acids. Germline CDR1 SGHTA, CDR2 FQGNSA. Full variable domain (rest looked up from reference TRBV7-2 and TRBJ2-6): GAGVSQSPSNKVTEKGKDVELRCDPISGHTALYWYRQSLGQGLEFLIYFQGNSAPDKSGLPSDRFSAERTGGSVSTLTIQRTQQEDSAVYLCASSLGHHSGANVLTFGAGSRLTVL.

Concerning this clonotype itself: This may be a read error, as it is one base from a much larger clone. The V and J genes are TRBV4-2 and TRBJ2-6; 9 nucleotides match TRBD1. CDR1 and CDR2 from the germline V gene are LGHNA and YNFKEQ. CDR3 length: 14 residues. Written as DNA, the CDR3 is TGTACCAGCAGCAAGGACAGGGGTACCAACGTCCTGACTTTC. Encoded protein: CTSSKDRGTNVLTF.

In its sample, this clonotype was seen once. V usage is TRBV7-2 and J usage is TRBJ2-7; D gene uncertain. Trimming removed 0 bases from V and 7 bases from J, with 13 bases in between. Germline V gene data show CDR1 as SGHTA and CDR2 as FQGNSA. This CDR3 spans 14 amino acids. In DNA, the CDR3 is TGTGCCAGCAGCTTAGCGCTCAGAACCAATGAGCAGTACTTC. It codes for CASSLALRTNEQYF.

Remarks on this clonotype: Possible read error: a much larger clone is one base away. The rearrangement links TRBV29-1 to TRBJ1-4; no reliable D call. Germline V gene sequence: CDR1 SQVTM, CDR2 ANQGSEA. CDR3 length: 14 residues. CDR3 residues: CGVAGPATNEKLFF. CDR3 DNA: TGCGGCGTTGCTGGGCCTGCAACTAATGAAAAACTGTTTTTT.

This clonotype has just a few counts. V gene TRBV4-1 combines with J gene TRBJ1-2, with D perhaps TRBD1 (6 bases). Germline assignment: CDR1 MGHRA and CDR2 YSYEKL. V was trimmed by 4 bases and J by 7 bases, leaving 16 bases between them. This CDR3 is 14 amino acids long. CDR3 residues: CASSRDRSGVGYTF. CDR3 coding DNA: TGCGCCAGCAGCCGCGACCGGTCAGGGGTTGGCTACACCTTC.

There are many counts of this clonotype. The chain joins TRBV7-9 to TRBJ2-2; D uncertain. The ends were cut back, 2 bases at V and 2 bases at J, with 12 bases in the middle. CDR1 and CDR2 (germline): SEHNR, FQNEAQ (reference sequence). The CDR3 totals 16 residues. The DNA of the CDR3 is TGTGCCAGCAGCTTATCGGCAAGCATAAACACCGGGGAGCTGTTTTTT. Its translation: CASSLSASINTGELFF.

The table lists this clonotype with a few counts. With a much larger clone just one base away, this may be a read error. The rearrangement joins TRBV20-1 to TRBJ2-4, with 10 bases matching TRBD1. The last part of the DNA fits TRBJ2-7 better; the J call may be wrong. This CDR3 spans 15 amino acids. CDR1 and CDR2 from the germline V gene are DFQATT and SNEGSKA (reference sequence). The CDR3 protein is CSAGETGQGSYEQYF. The CDR3 DNA sequence: TGCAGTGCTGGAGAAACGGGACAGGGGTCCTACGAGCAGTACTTC.

This clonotype was detected ten times or more. V gene TRBV5-5 combines with J gene TRBJ2-7; D is perhaps TRBD2 (6 bases). Germline V gives CDR1 SGHKS, CDR2 YYEKEE (reference sequence). The CDR3 has 15 amino acids. Deletions cut 4 bases from V and 0 bases from J, with 14 bases between. The CDR3 nucleotides are TGTGCCAGCAGCCTGGGACTGAGGAGCTCCTACGAGCAGTACTTC. As protein: CASSLGLRSSYEQYF.

This clonotype was found many times. This sequence joins TRBV5-1 and TRBJ2-6; D may be TRBD1 (6 bases). The germline gives CDR1 SGHRS, CDR2 YFSETQ. The CDR3 has 16 amino acids. Between the trimmed V and J ends, which lost 4 bases and 0 bases, there was a span of 11 bases. CDR3 residues: CASSSQGYSGANVLTF. In DNA form, the CDR3 reads TGCGCCAGCAGCAGTCAGGGGTACTCTGGGGCCAACGTCCTGACTTTC. Combining the CDR3 with reference TRBV5-1 and TRBJ2-6 gives the whole variable domain KAGVTQTPRYLIKTRGQQVTLSCSPISGHRSVSWYQQTPGQGLQFLFEYFSETQRNKGNFPGRFSGRQFSNSRSEMNVSTLELGDSALYLCASSSQGYSGANVLTFGAGSRLTVL.

This clonotype was seen repeatedly, ten times or more. V and J are TRBV20-1 and TRBJ1-2, with D possibly being TRBD1 (5 bases). The CDR3 has 11 amino acids. The V gene's germline CDR1 is DFQATT and CDR2 SNEGSKA (reference sequence). The germline V and J ends were trimmed by 5 bases and 6 bases, with 10 bases remaining between them. The CDR3 sequence: CSAPRENGYTF. CDR3 nucleotide sequence: TGCAGTGCTCCCAGGGAAAATGGCTACACCTTC.

This clonotype was seen repeatedly, ten times or more. The chain combines TRBV29-1 with TRBJ2-3; D possibly corresponds to TRBD2 (5 bases). Trimming left V 2 bases short and J 6 bases short, with 15 bases between. Per germline, CDR1 SQVTM and CDR2 ANQGSEA. This CDR3 contains 14 residues. CDR3 residues: CSVEFGERPDTQYF. In nucleotides, the CDR3 is TGCAGCGTTGAATTTGGGGAGAGGCCCGATACGCAGTATTTT.

Regarding this clonotype: This likely comes from a read error, as the CDR3 has no conserved phenylalanine or tryptophan at its end. The chain combines TRBV5-1 with TRBJ1-2; D call uncertain. Trimming removed 0 bases at V and 3 bases at J, with 9 bases between. The length of the CDR3 is 14 residues. The V gene's germline CDR1 is SGHRS and CDR2 YFSETQ. The DNA for the CDR3 is TGCGCCAGCAGCTTGGACAGCCTCTACTATGGCTACACCTTA. Its protein is CASSLDSLYYGYTL.

The DNA of the CDR3 is TGTGCCAGCAGCGCGGGCGTCGGAGGCACTGAAGCTTTCTTT. Amino acid sequence: CASSAGVGGTEAFF. V gene TRBV9 combines with J gene TRBJ1-1; D gene uncertain. In germline, CDR1 is SGDLS, CDR2 YYNGEE. Trimming took off 3 bases at V and 4 bases at J, with 13 bases between the two ends. CDR3 length equals 14 residues. The full variable domain, completed using reference TRBV9 and TRBJ1-1, is DSGVTQTPKHLITATGQRVTLRCSPRSGDLSVYWYQQSLDQGLQFLIQYYNGEERAKGNILERFSAQQFPDLHSELNLSSLELGDSALYFCASSAGVGGTEAFFGQGTRLTVV.

V usage is TRBV7-9 and J usage is TRBJ1-6; 9 bases fit TRBD1. J gave up 7 bases and V 5 bases, and 6 bases lay outside the gene matches. The CDR3 runs 15 residues. Germline V gives CDR1 SEHNR, CDR2 FQNEAQ (reference sequence). CDR3 sequence: CASSPATGGNSPLHF. In nucleotides, the CDR3 is TGTGCCAGCAGCCCCGCGACAGGGGGGAATTCACCCCTCCACTTT.